This T cell receptor beta chain was profiled in a study of tumor-infiltrating lymphocytes in localized non-small cell lung cancer. About the study: From each patient, both tumor and uninvolved lung, non-adjacent to tumor, were sampled.

Here immunoSEQ multiplex PCR was the method, and the copy in TCRdb shows in-frame clones only, minus some. Of fewer than 25,000 clones in the sample, 60% to 80% are singletons; the top ten hold about 3%. With respect to this clone: Its specificity is unknown.

Study outcomes and limitations: TCRbeta sequencing showed higher T cell infiltration in tumors than uninvolved lung.

V lost 5 bases and J lost 4, with 11 bases in between. The CDR3 is made up of 13 amino acids. CDR1 and CDR2 (germline): MNHEY, SMNVEV (reference sequence). The chain recombines TRBV27 with TRBJ1-1; tentative D call: TRBD1 (6 bases). This TCR came from a human donor with non-small cell lung cancer. The specimen was lung tumor tissue. The CDR3 region is CASSLTGFTEAFF. CDR3 DNA: TGTGCCAGCAGTCTTACAGGGTTCACTGAAGCTTTCTTT.